This TCR beta chain is from a study of vaccination and CD4 T cells after COVID-19. Points on this clonotype: The target antigen is unknown.

Treatment denoted: roughly 11-day PBMC culture with coronavirus spike peptide pools or control peptides (ViraFEST assay). The assay that was used to sequence DNA from cultured CD4+ T cells was the Oncomine TCR Beta short-read assay. From the PCR reads, TCRdb called clonotypes with MiXCR, one entry per CDR3 protein. The profile shows around 2,700 distinct CDR3 sequences, about 34% of them singletons. V was trimmed by 0 bases and J by 5 bases, leaving 8 bases between them. Germline CDR1 is SGDLS and CDR2 is YYNGEE. This CDR3 has 13 residues. This chain joins TRBV9 and TRBJ1-2; the D is unclear. The source of this sequence is a human donor who had recovered from COVID-19. The sample taken for sequencing was CD4+ T cells from blood, cultured in vitro. The CDR3 DNA reads as TGTGCCAGCAGCGTAGGTTACCGATATGGCTACACCTTC. Amino acid sequence: CASSVGYRYGYTF.